A selection of T cell receptor beta chains follows, all from one sample in a study of OX40 agonist ivuxolimab in advanced cancers. Only in-frame clones appear in the TCRdb table, and some are missing; sequencing was by immunoSEQ multiplex PCR. The sample includes approximately 89,000 clones, nearly 90% of them seen just once. Sequenced here: CD4+ or CD8+ T cells sorted from blood, sampled in a trial of the OX40 agonist ivuxolimab. The receptors were gathered from an adult with an advanced solid tumor such as melanoma, head and neck, liver or kidney cancer. CDR3s include the opening cysteine and the closing phenylalanine or tryptophan. A D gene is named only where the DNA matches it firmly. Clone size appears in some rows only: once, few, many, or a class for an expanded clone.

TRBJ2-3,TRBV5-1,TRBD2,.,CASMGGSTDTQYF,TGCGCCAGCATGGGGGGGAGCACAGATACGCAGTATTTT
TRBJ2-5,TRBV11-2,TRBD2,.,CASSLAGLAGAKETQYF,TGTGCCAGCAGCTTAGCCGGACTAGCGGGGGCGAAGGAGACCCAGTACTTC
TRBJ2-1,TRBV5-1,TRBD2,.,CASSLAGGGGASYNEQFF,TGCGCCAGCAGCTTGGCCGGTGGCGGGGGGGCCTCCTACAATGAGCAGTTCTTC
TRBJ2-3,TRBV5-1,TRBD2,.,CASSLEGTRGTDTQYF,TGCGCCAGCAGCTTGGAAGGGACTAGAGGCACAGATACGCAGTATTTT
TRBJ2-1,TRBV19,TRBD2,.,CASSIPRLAGDTGEQFF,TGTGCCAGTAGTATTCCCCGTCTAGCGGGGGACACAGGTGAGCAGTTCTTC
TRBJ1-6,TRBV11-2,TRBD1,.,CASSLRQGGSPLHF,TGTGCCAGCAGCCTCCGACAGGGGGGCTCACCCCTCCACTTT
TRBJ1-2,TRBV4-3,TRBD1,once,CASSPGTGKGGYGYTF,TGCGCCAGCAGCCCCGGGACAGGGAAGGGGGGCTATGGCTACACCTTC
TRBJ1-1,TRBV5-6,.,.,CASRHGTTESTEAFF,TGTGCCAGCAGGCACGGGACAACGGAGTCCACTGAAGCTTTCTTT
TRBJ2-1,TRBV2,.,.,CASIEGPTLYNEQFF,TGTGCCAGCATAGAGGGCCCTACACTCTACAATGAGCAGTTCTTC
TRBJ2-7,TRBV5-1,.,few,CASSPGRGGGEQYF,TGCGCCAGCAGCCCTGGCAGGGGAGGCGGCGAGCAGTACTTC
TRBJ1-1,TRBV29-1,.,.,CSVEDQGIAFF,TGCAGCGTTGAAGATCAAGGGATAGCTTTCTTT
TRBJ2-2,TRBV7-9,.,.,CASSLPGLDTGELFF,TGTGCCAGCAGCTTACCCGGGTTGGACACCGGGGAGCTGTTTTTT
TRBJ2-3,TRBV11-2,.,.,CASSTQGFTDTQYF,TGTGCCAGCAGCACCCAAGGGTTCACAGATACGCAGTATTTT
TRBJ1-2,TRBV6-5,TRBD1,.,CASSYSTGRYGYTF,TGTGCCAGCAGTTACTCGACAGGGCGGTATGGCTACACCTTC
TRBJ2-1,TRBV30,.,.,CAWSLRAYNEQFF,TGTGCCTGGAGTCTCCGGGCCTACAATGAGCAGTTCTTC
TRBJ1-2,TRBV7-9,.,.,CASSLDGGHGYTF,TGTGCCAGCAGCTTAGACGGGGGGCACGGCTACACCTTC